One and the same sample provided the 21 T cell receptor beta chains below, sequenced in a study of beta chain features in type 1 diabetes. cDNA synthesis used the whole RNA isolate, giving expressed TCRB sequences. Measured with immunoSEQ multiplex PCR; TCRdb has only the in-frame clones, and not every one. The sample has under 250,000 clones; roughly 30% are singletons. The sample comprised central memory CD4+ T cells from blood. The source of these receptors is a young man in good health.

This clone occurred a few times. The chain carries TRBV6-6 and TRBJ2-7; 7 bases match TRBD2. CDR3 length: 12 amino acids. CDR1 and CDR2 (germline): MNHNY, SVGAGI (reference sequence). The J segment lost 2 bases and the V segment lost 7 bases, leaving 2 bases of the junction unmatched. The CDR3 DNA reads as TGTGCCAGCAACGGGAGGACCTACGAGCAGTACTTC. This encodes CASNGRTYEQYF.

The chain is built from TRBV11-2 and TRBJ2-1; 7 bases are a match to TRBD2. Germline V CDR1 and CDR2: SGHAT, FQNNGV. The CDR3 has 17 residues. Losses at the gene ends were 1 base for V and 5 bases for J; bases not matched to a gene: 11. DNA for the CDR3: TGTGCCAGCAGCTTAGGGCGGACGGGAGGCGCCCACAATGAGCAGTTCTTC. Amino acids: CASSLGRTGGAHNEQFF.

As regards this clone: Distinct nucleotide sequences in the sample also encode this CDR3. V is TRBV30 and J is TRBJ2-7, with D perhaps TRBD1 or TRBD2 (6 bases each). The germline V gene has CDR1 GTSNPN and CDR2 SVGIG (reference sequence). V dropped 0 bases and J dropped 2 bases, with 17 bases sitting between them. The CDR3 covers 16 residues. CDR3 DNA: TGTGCCTGGAGTGTACTACGGGGGCGGAGAGCCTACGAGCAGTACTTC. Translating gives CAWSVLRGRRAYEQYF.

This clone was seen only a few times. This rearrangement joins TRBV11-2 to TRBJ2-5; D is unresolved. Per the germline V gene, CDR1 is SGHAT and CDR2 is FQNNGV. Trimming took 0 bases from V and 4 from J, leaving 6 bases between them. This CDR3 has 13 amino acids. The DNA of the CDR3 is TGTGCCAGCAGCTTAGATTGGCGAGAGACCCAGTACTTC. It is translated as CASSLDWRETQYF.

The rearrangement joins TRBV18 to TRBJ1-5; 9 nucleotides align to TRBD1. The length of the CDR3 is 17 residues. Germline trimming cut 6 bases from V and 2 bases from J; bases unmatched to any gene: 11. The germline CDR1 and CDR2 sequences are KGHSH and LQKENI. CDR3 in amino acids: CASSENYRGRGNQPQHF. In DNA form, the CDR3 reads TGTGCCAGCTCGGAGAACTACAGGGGGCGAGGCAATCAGCCCCAGCATTTT.

A few counts support this clone. The chain combines TRBV7-2 with TRBJ2-7, with TRBD2 matching over 10 bases. CDR1 and CDR2 (germline): SGHTA, FQGNSA. The V gene end was trimmed by 1 base and the J gene end by 2 bases; junction bases not matched to a gene: 2. The CDR3 runs 15 residues. CDR3: CASSLVAGGAYEQYF. In DNA, the CDR3 is TGTGCCAGCAGCTTAGTAGCGGGAGGAGCCTACGAGCAGTACTTC.

There are a few counts of this clone. The genes are TRBV21-1 and TRBJ2-7. TRBV21-1 is described as a pseudogene. This CDR3 spans 13 amino acids. CDR3 in amino acids: CASSKEATYEQYF. DNA for the CDR3: TGTGCCAGCAGCAAAGAGGCTACCTACGAGCAGTACTTC.

The sample holds many counts of this clone. This CDR3 is also generated by other DNA sequences in the sample. The chain carries TRBV27 and TRBJ2-1; no reliable D call. Germline CDR1 MNHEY, CDR2 SMNVEV (reference sequence). This CDR3 is 14 amino acids long. V was clipped by 6 bases and J by 0 bases, with 9 bases between them. CDR3 in amino acids: CASRTASSYNEQFF. CDR3 nucleotides: TGTGCCAGCAGGACGGCGAGCTCCTACAATGAGCAGTTCTTC.

The chain is built from TRBV29-1 and TRBJ2-2, with 9 bases aligning to TRBD1. V was clipped by 6 bases and J by 1 base; unmatched bases: 9. This CDR3 region has 16 residues. Per the germline V gene, CDR1 is SQVTM and CDR2 is ANQGSEA. The CDR3 reads CSVSSPGQGNTGELFF. The DNA of the CDR3 is TGCAGCGTCTCTAGTCCGGGACAGGGGAACACCGGGGAGCTGTTTTTT.

This clone was found a few times. The V gene is TRBV30, the J gene TRBJ1-3; D remains ambiguous. V dropped 1 base and J dropped 3 bases, with 7 bases sitting between them. Germline CDR1 and CDR2: GTSNPN and SVGIG (reference sequence). This CDR3 region has 13 residues. CDR3 nucleotides: TGTGCCTGGAGTGCCTCGAGTGGAAACACCATATATTTT. Translation: CAWSASSGNTIYF.

This clone was recorded a few times. The rearrangement joins TRBV5-1 to TRBJ2-5, with TRBD2 identical over 11 bases. The V segment lost 0 bases and the J segment 4 bases; nucleotides outside the gene matches: 2. CDR1 and CDR2 from the germline V gene are SGHRS and YFSETQ. The CDR3 consists of 15 residues. The CDR3 nucleotides are TGCGCCAGCAGCTTGGCCGGGACTAGCGGAGAGACCCAGTACTTC. Residues: CASSLAGTSGETQYF.

The sample holds a few counts of this clone. A junction end diverges from the germline sequence, so it may reflect a read error. The chain combines TRBV4-3 with TRBJ2-7; TRBD1 matches at 7 bases. The CDR3 spans 14 residues. Germline CDR1 is LGHNA and CDR2 is YSLEER. CDR3 bases: TGCGCCAGCAGTCAAGACAGGGCGAGATACGAGCAGTACTTC. Its protein is CASSQDRARYEQYF.

This chain links TRBV2 with TRBJ2-7; D tentatively reads TRBD1 or TRBD2 (5 bases each). Trimming removed 7 bases from V and 11 bases from J, with 18 bases in between. Germline-derived CDR1 and CDR2 are SNHLY and FYNNEI. The CDR3 extends over 12 amino acids. The CDR3 sequence is CASTGDGHTKYF. The CDR3 DNA sequence: TGTGCCAGCACTGGGGACGGCCATACAAAGTACTTC.

J is TRBJ1-6 and V is TRBV27, with 9 nucleotides matching TRBD1. This CDR3 has 15 residues. The V gene's germline CDR1 is MNHEY and CDR2 SMNVEV (reference sequence). Trimming cost V 5 bases and J 6 bases; bases outside gene matches: 5. The CDR3 DNA sequence: TGTGCCAGCAGTCCACCGGGACAGGGTAATTCACCCCTCCACTTT. The encoded protein is CASSPPGQGNSPLHF.

This clone was recorded a few times. This chain connects TRBV29-1 to TRBJ2-7; the D gene is possibly TRBD1 (5 bases). Germline V gene lookup returns CDR1 SQVTM and CDR2 ANQGSEA. The CDR3 is 12 residues long. V was trimmed by 5 bases and J by 6 bases, leaving 14 bases between them. The CDR3 sequence: CSVSDTVSEQYF. CDR3 nucleotide sequence: TGCAGCGTTTCGGACACGGTCTCCGAGCAGTACTTC.

This chain joins TRBV28 and TRBJ2-3; 7 nucleotides align to TRBD2. This CDR3 contains 16 residues. With V trimmed by 8 bases and J by 6 bases, 17 bases remained unmatched. In germline, CDR1 is MDHEN, CDR2 SYDVKM. CDR3 amino acids: CASSPGGAGVSDTQYF. The CDR3 bases are TGTGCCAGCTCCCCTGGTGGGGCGGGAGTGTCGGATACGCAGTATTTT.

This chain connects TRBV5-1 to TRBJ1-1, with 8 nucleotides matching TRBD1. The germline V gene has CDR1 SGHRS and CDR2 YFSETQ. The CDR3 is 16 residues long. Trimming cost V 2 bases and J 8 bases; bases outside gene matches: 14. The CDR3 loop reads CASSLLPGQGGEEAFF. The CDR3 bases are TGCGCCAGCAGCTTACTACCTGGACAGGGAGGGGAGGAAGCTTTCTTT.

The chain carries TRBV15 and TRBJ2-5; 8 bases map to TRBD1. Germline CDR1 is LNHNV and CDR2 is YYDKDF (reference sequence). Trimming at V came to 1 base and at J to 4 bases, leaving 2 bases not matched to a gene. The CDR3 contains 14 residues. This chain's CDR3 is CATSRGQGTETQYF. CDR3 in DNA: TGTGCCACCAGCAGAGGACAGGGGACAGAGACCCAGTACTTC.

This clone was seen a handful of times. The chain recombines TRBV14 with TRBJ2-4; D is uncertain. This CDR3 contains 15 residues. Germline lookup yields CDR1 SGHDN and CDR2 FVKESK. Between the trimmed V and J ends, which lost 1 base and 7 bases, there was a span of 14 bases. This CDR3 reads CASSQVLGPGNIQYF. CDR3 in DNA: TGTGCCAGCAGCCAAGTCTTGGGCCCTGGGAACATTCAGTACTTC.

This clone was observed a few times. This CDR3 is also generated by other DNA sequences in the sample. This sequence joins TRBV7-9 and TRBJ2-3; D possibly matches TRBD1 or TRBD2 (5 bases each). The CDR3 is 14 amino acids. CDR1 and CDR2 (germline): SEHNR, FQNEAQ (reference sequence). Trimming stripped 3 bases from V and 0 bases from J, with 7 bases between. CDR3 sequence: CASSFGDSTDTQYF. The CDR3 DNA is TGTGCCAGCAGCTTTGGGGACAGCACAGATACGCAGTATTTT.

This clone has just a few counts. The chain joins TRBV2 to TRBJ2-7; 8 positions agree with TRBD1. V shed 6 bases, J shed 2 bases, and the junction held 9 bases outside the gene matches. The germline gives CDR1 SNHLY, CDR2 FYNNEI. The CDR3 loop spans 15 amino acids. The chain's CDR3 is CASRGRQGPPYEQYF. The CDR3 DNA sequence: TGTGCCAGCAGGGGCAGACAGGGGCCACCCTACGAGCAGTACTTC.